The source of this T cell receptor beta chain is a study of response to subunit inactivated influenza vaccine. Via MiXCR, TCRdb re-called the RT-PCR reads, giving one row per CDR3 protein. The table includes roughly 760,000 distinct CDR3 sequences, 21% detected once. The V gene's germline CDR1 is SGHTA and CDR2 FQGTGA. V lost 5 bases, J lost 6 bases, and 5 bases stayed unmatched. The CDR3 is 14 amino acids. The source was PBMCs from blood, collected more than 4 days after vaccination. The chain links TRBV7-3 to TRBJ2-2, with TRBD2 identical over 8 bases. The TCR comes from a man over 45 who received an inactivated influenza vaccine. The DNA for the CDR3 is TGTGCCAGCAGCACCGGGACTAGTTCCGGGGAGCTGTTTTTT. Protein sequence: CASSTGTSSGELFF. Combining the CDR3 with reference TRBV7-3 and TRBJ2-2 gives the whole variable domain GAGVSQTPSNKVTEKGKYVELRCDPISGHTALYWYRQSLGQGPEFLIYFQGTGAADDSGLPNDRFFAVRPEGSVSTLKIQRTERGDSAVYLCASSTGTSSGELFFGEGSRLTVL.